This T cell receptor (beta chain) was sequenced during a study of blood T cell repertoires in COVID-19. The method was immunoSEQ multiplex PCR; TCRdb's version includes in-frame clones alone and lacks a portion of them. In the table there are 70,000 to 100,000 clones, more than 70% of which are singletons. Per germline, CDR1 SEHNR and CDR2 FQNEAQ (reference sequence). With 7 bases removed from V and 8 bases from J, the gap between germline ends came to 17 bases. The CDR3 is 13 amino acids. The V and J genes are TRBV7-9 and TRBJ1-2; D is undetermined. Specimen: peripheral blood. The origin of this receptor is a man between 45 and 60 years old with COVID-19, enrolled during active disease. The CDR3 DNA follows: TGTGCCAGCAACGCAGCGGGAGGGATAGGCTACACCTTC. Encoded protein: CASNAAGGIGYTF.